The 27 T cell receptor beta chains below were found in one sample sequenced in a study of T-cell reconstitution after alpha-beta-depleted transplantation in children. Researchers prepared the TCRbeta library using unique molecular identifiers, the study reports. TCRdb re-called the PCR reads with MiXCR, one entry per CDR3 protein. Among some 81,000 distinct CDR3 sequences, roughly 13% were seen once, and the ten largest hold about 26%. Sequenced here: PBMCs, mostly from graft donor cells, sampled 180 days after TCRalphabeta/CD19-depleted stem cell transplant. The receptors shown here come from a male patient aged 2 to 9 who had a stem cell transplant for acute lymphoblastic leukemia, so the T cells may come from the graft donor.

The chain uses TRBV5-5 and TRBJ2-7; tentatively, D is TRBD2 (5 bases). Germline assignment: CDR1 SGHKS and CDR2 YYEKEE (reference sequence). The length of the CDR3 is 15 residues. Trimming pared 0 bases from V and 3 bases from J, leaving 13 bases between. The chain's CDR3 is CASSLGAQRYYEQYF. DNA for the CDR3: TGTGCCAGCAGCTTGGGCGCGCAGCGGTACTACGAGCAGTACTTC.

There are many counts of this clonotype. This sequence joins TRBV20-1 and TRBJ2-5; D unresolved. The CDR3 has 12 residues. The V gene's germline CDR1 is DFQATT and CDR2 SNEGSKA (reference sequence). Trimming removed 3 bases from V and 2 bases from J, with 7 bases in between. The CDR3 nucleotides read TGCAGTGCTAGTCGGGCACAAGAGACCCAGTACTTC. Its translation: CSASRAQETQYF.

This clonotype came up a few times. This chain connects TRBV6-1 to TRBJ2-7, with 13 nucleotides matching TRBD2. The CDR3 has 14 residues. V shed 6 bases, J shed 6 bases, and the junction held 5 bases outside the gene matches. The V gene's germline CDR1 is MNHNS and CDR2 SASEGT. The CDR3: CASRRTSGRSEQYF. The CDR3 nucleotides read TGTGCCAGCAGGAGGACTAGCGGGAGAAGCGAGCAGTACTTC.

Concerning this clonotype: A read error is possible here, since a much larger clone lies one base away. This likely comes from a read error, as the CDR3 has no conserved phenylalanine or tryptophan at its end. The chain uses TRBV12-3 or TRBV12-4 and TRBJ2-7, with D perhaps assigned TRBD1 or TRBD2 (5 bases each). V was trimmed by 4 bases and J by 2 bases, leaving 9 bases between them. The CDR3 consists of 13 residues. Here the CDR3 DNA reads TGTGCCAGCAGTTCGACAGCGGCCTACGAGCAGTACTTA. Translated, it gives CASSSTAAYEQYL.

This clonotype has a handful of counts. The chain has TRBV11-2 and TRBJ1-1; no definite D call. The CDR3 runs to 13 residues. The germline V gene encodes CDR1 SGHAT and CDR2 FQNNGV. The V end lost 3 bases, the J end lost 4 bases, and 9 bases lay between the germline ends. The DNA for the CDR3 is TGTGCCAGCAGCTTTAAGGGAGGCACTGAAGCTTTCTTT. The encoded protein is CASSFKGGTEAFF.

This clonotype was seen at least ten times. The chain couples TRBV4-3 to TRBJ2-1; D possibly matches TRBD1 or TRBD2 (5 bases each). The CDR3 has 14 residues. Trimming removed 4 bases from V and 7 bases from J, with 14 bases in between. CDR1 is LGHNA, CDR2 YSLEER, per germline. The CDR3, as DNA: TGCGCCAGCAGCCGCCTTATCGAGGGGAATGAGCAGTTCTTC. Translated, it gives CASSRLIEGNEQFF.

The chain is built from TRBV20-1 and TRBJ1-2; D unclear. CDR1 is DFQATT, CDR2 SNEGSKA, per germline (reference sequence). The CDR3 sequence is 11 residues long. The V gene lost 3 bases and the J gene lost 6 bases, with 8 bases spanning the gap. As DNA, the CDR3 is TGCAGTGCTAGTTTGTCCCATGGCTACACCTTC. It encodes CSASLSHGYTF.

The chain employs TRBV9 and TRBJ2-1, with D possibly being TRBD1 (6 bases). The ends were cut back, 4 bases at V and 9 bases at J, with 20 bases in the middle. Germline values: CDR1 SGDLS, CDR2 YYNGEE. The length of the CDR3 is 15 residues. The CDR3 DNA is TGTGCCAGCAGCTTCCGGGACAAACGAAGGGGTGAGCAGTTCTTC. It is translated as CASSFRDKRRGEQFF.

This clonotype is medium-sized. The chain uses TRBV7-8 and TRBJ2-7; TRBD1 matches 7 bases. CDR1 is SGHVS and CDR2 is FQNEAQ in the germline V gene. CDR3 size: 15 residues. Unmatched junction bases numbered 5, after V lost 2 bases and J lost 1 base. The CDR3 bases are TGTGCCAGCAGCTTAAGGGACAGCCTTTCCTACGAGCAGTACTTC. Protein product: CASSLRDSLSYEQYF.

This rearrangement joins TRBV20-1 to TRBJ2-2; D call uncertain. From germline, CDR1 is DFQATT and CDR2 SNEGSKA (reference sequence). Trimming left V 3 bases short and J 6 bases short, with 8 bases between. This CDR3 is 12 amino acids long. The CDR3 DNA follows: TGCAGTGCTAGTAGCCCATCCGGGGAGCTGTTTTTT. Its protein product is CSASSPSGELFF.

The gene calls are TRBV19 and TRBJ2-1; no firm D call. The CDR3 sequence is 13 residues long. The germline V gene encodes CDR1 LNHDA and CDR2 SQIVND (reference sequence). The germline V and J ends were trimmed by 3 bases and 8 bases, with 11 bases remaining between them. The CDR3 loop reads CASSMNGKDEQFF. As DNA, the CDR3 is TGTGCCAGTAGTATGAACGGCAAGGATGAGCAGTTCTTC.

The chain combines TRBV29-1 with TRBJ2-1; TRBD2 aligns across 15 bases. The CDR3 covers 14 residues. In germline, CDR1 is SQVTM, CDR2 ANQGSEA. J gave up 7 bases and V 5 bases, and 3 bases lay outside the gene matches. The CDR3 sequence: CSVFGTSGRNEQFF. For the CDR3, the DNA is TGCAGCGTTTTCGGGACTAGCGGGAGGAATGAGCAGTTCTTC.

The chain has TRBV27 and TRBJ2-2; 8 nucleotides align to TRBD2. The germline V gene encodes CDR1 MNHEY and CDR2 SMNVEV (reference sequence). This CDR3 has 15 residues. With 8 bases clipped from V and 7 bases from J, the junction kept 12 bases outside the gene matches. CDR3 coding DNA: TGTGCCAGCCAGAGCGGGAGCACATATGGCGGGGAGCTGTTTTTT. Residues: CASQSGSTYGGELFF.

This clonotype was counted a few times. The chain joins TRBV29-1 to TRBJ2-7; 7 bases align to TRBD1. V lost 5 bases to trimming and J lost 5 bases; unmatched junction nucleotides: 12. This CDR3 contains 14 residues. Germline V gene sequence: CDR1 SQVTM, CDR2 ANQGSEA. CDR3 coding DNA: TGCAGCGTTAGATACCGGGACAGTTTGAACGAGCAGTACTTC. It codes for CSVRYRDSLNEQYF.

The rearrangement links TRBV20-1 to TRBJ2-7; 11 bases fit TRBD2. Germline assignment: CDR1 DFQATT and CDR2 SNEGSKA (reference sequence). The CDR3 consists of 16 residues. V shed 4 bases and J 2 bases; nucleotides not matched to a gene: 10. The CDR3 loop reads CSATVGLAGGPYEQYF. The CDR3 DNA follows: TGCAGTGCTACAGTTGGCCTAGCGGGAGGACCCTACGAGCAGTACTTC.

This clonotype was counted ten times or more. V is TRBV12-3 or TRBV12-4 and J is TRBJ2-1, with a tentative D call TRBD2 (6 bases). The CDR3 has 17 residues. V was shortened by 1 base and J by 1 base, with 14 bases between the two germline ends. In DNA, the CDR3 is TGTGCCAGCAGTTTAGGGGACGGGAGTCCATCCTACAATGAGCAGTTCTTC. This translates into CASSLGDGSPSYNEQFF.

This clonotype was counted at least ten times. CDR3 in DNA: TGTGCCAGCAGCCAGGACGAGGAAGGCCACACTGAAGCTTTCTTT. Translating it yields CASSQDEEGHTEAFF. V is TRBV4-2 and J is TRBJ1-1; D gene uncertain. The CDR3 contains 15 residues. CDR1 and CDR2 (germline): LGHNA, YNFKEQ. Deletions cut 3 bases from V and 3 bases from J, with 14 bases between.

This clonotype showed up just a few times. The rearrangement links TRBV29-1 to TRBJ2-1; 8 positions agree with TRBD2. This CDR3 spans 18 amino acids. V gave up 2 bases and J gave up 8 bases; unmatched junction bases: 20. CDR1 is SQVTM and CDR2 is ANQGSEA in the germline V gene. The chain's CDR3 is CSVESQLTPGLGVDEQFF. Written as DNA, the CDR3 is TGCAGCGTTGAAAGCCAACTTACCCCGGGACTAGGTGTCGATGAGCAGTTCTTC.

The CDR3 nucleotides read TGTGCCAGCCGCCGGACAGTCACAGATACGCAGTATTTT. Its translation is CASRRTVTDTQYF. The rearrangement links TRBV2 to TRBJ2-3, with a weak D call TRBD1 (6 bases). This CDR3 has 13 amino acids. The V gene's germline CDR1 is SNHLY and CDR2 FYNNEI. V was shortened by 8 bases and J by 2 bases, with 11 bases between the two germline ends.

J is TRBJ1-1 and V is TRBV29-1, with TRBD1 matching 9 bases. The CDR3 runs 14 residues. Germline V gene lookup returns CDR1 SQVTM and CDR2 ANQGSEA. The junction had 10 bases not matched to a gene; V was cut back by 5 bases and J by 6 bases. CDR3 loop: CSVRPGTGSSEAFF. The CDR3 DNA sequence: TGCAGCGTTCGACCCGGGACAGGGAGCTCTGAAGCTTTCTTT.

This CDR3 reads CASSPHPMGTQYF. The CDR3 nucleotides read TGTGCCAGCAGCCCACATCCCATGGGGACCCAGTACTTC. V and J are TRBV7-2 and TRBJ2-5; D not certain. The germline CDR1 and CDR2 sequences are SGHTA and FQGNSA. V lost 5 bases and J 7 bases, leaving 14 bases between the germline ends. This CDR3 has 13 amino acids.

The chain is built from TRBV6-6 and TRBJ1-1; D perhaps matches TRBD1 (5 bases). The germline V gene encodes CDR1 MNHNY and CDR2 SVGAGI (reference sequence). CDR3 length: 13 residues. Trimming took off 7 bases at V and 0 bases at J, with 9 bases between the two ends. The CDR3 protein is CASNPQVNTEAFF. The CDR3 nucleotides are TGTGCCAGCAACCCACAGGTGAACACTGAAGCTTTCTTT.

There are many counts of this clonotype. This chain joins TRBV4-3 and TRBJ2-1; perhaps TRBD2 as D (6 bases). V lost 1 base and J 10 bases, leaving 11 bases between the germline ends. The CDR3 is 13 amino acids. Germline V CDR1 and CDR2: LGHNA, YSLEER. In nucleotides, the CDR3 is TGCGCCAGCAGCCAAGGGAGGGATCGCGAGCAGTTCTTC. Amino acid sequence: CASSQGRDREQFF.

This clonotype was counted a few times. V is TRBV6-5 and J is TRBJ1-5; 7 bases are a match to TRBD1. The CDR3 has 16 amino acids. The V gene's germline CDR1 is MNHEY and CDR2 SVGAGI. Losses at the gene ends were 0 bases for V and 6 bases for J; bases not matched to a gene: 8. The CDR3 DNA is TGTGCCAGCAGTTACTCGGCACAGGGGTTCGGTCAGCCCCAGCATTTT. Translating gives CASSYSAQGFGQPQHF.

The chain joins TRBV27 to TRBJ2-2; 9 bases are a match to TRBD2. The CDR3 consists of 16 residues. V dropped 2 bases and J dropped 4; count of bases not matched to a gene: 5. CDR1 and CDR2 from the germline V gene are MNHEY and SMNVEV (reference sequence). CDR3 nucleotides: TGTGCCAGCAGTTTACGGGCGGGAGGGCCCACCGGGGAGCTGTTTTTT. Translation: CASSLRAGGPTGELFF.

This clonotype came up a few times. The genes are TRBV20-1 and TRBJ1-2; 7 bases are shared with TRBD1. The germline gives CDR1 DFQATT, CDR2 SNEGSKA (reference sequence). J was trimmed by 1 base and V by 4 bases; bases with no gene match: 3. The CDR3 runs to 13 residues. CDR3 coding DNA: TGCAGTGCTAAGGGGGCCCTTAACTATGGCTACACCTTC. Encoded protein: CSAKGALNYGYTF.

The J gene is TRBJ2-5, the V gene TRBV20-1; TRBD2 aligns across 16 bases. The CDR3 is 18 amino acids. Trimming at V came to 0 bases and at J to 2 bases, leaving 6 bases not matched to a gene. Germline assignment: CDR1 DFQATT and CDR2 SNEGSKA (reference sequence). The chain's CDR3 is CSARDQGLAGGEQETQYF. CDR3 nucleotide sequence: TGCAGTGCTAGAGATCAGGGACTAGCGGGGGGGGAGCAAGAGACCCAGTACTTC.